Following are 27 T cell receptor beta chains from one sample sequenced in a study of CD8 T cells in ankylosing spondylitis. General observations from the study: A TCR beta motif made of about 8 highly homologous variants seemed typical of ankylosing spondylitis blood.

From the 5' RACE reads, TCRdb called clonotypes with MiXCR, one entry per CDR3 protein. This table has fewer than 500,000 distinct CDR3 sequences, around 22% appearing once. What these receptors recognize is not known. The sample taken for sequencing was blood, either unsorted or a sorted T cell fraction (not recorded which). The receptor source for this set is a male donor with ankylosing spondylitis.

The table lists this clonotype with a few counts. This sequence joins TRBV29-1 and TRBJ2-3; perhaps D is TRBD1 or TRBD2 (5 bases each). CDR1 SQVTM and CDR2 ANQGSEA come from the germline V gene. Trimming stripped 7 bases from V and 0 bases from J, with 20 bases between. The CDR3 is 16 amino acids. The CDR3 reads CSGGGGGLTSTDTQYF. In DNA, the CDR3 is TGCAGCGGGGGCGGAGGTGGATTGACTAGCACAGATACGCAGTATTTT.

This clonotype was counted once. J is TRBJ2-1 and V is TRBV20-1; possibly TRBD1 or TRBD2 for D (5 bases each). Trimming left V 1 base short and J 6 bases short, with 7 bases between. CDR1 is DFQATT and CDR2 is SNEGSKA in the germline V gene (reference sequence). This CDR3 has 12 amino acids. Written as DNA, the CDR3 is TGCAGTGCTAGAGTGGGACGCAATGAGCAGTTCTTC. Translation gives CSARVGRNEQFF.

In this sample, this clonotype turned up a few times. The chain couples TRBV29-1 to TRBJ2-3; D might be TRBD2 (5 bases). The CDR3 covers 14 residues. The ends were cut back, 7 bases at V and 2 bases at J, with 16 bases in the middle. In germline, CDR1 is SQVTM, CDR2 ANQGSEA. CDR3 in DNA: TGCAGCGGGTCCTGGGCCCGGGACACAGATACGCAGTATTTT. As protein: CSGSWARDTDTQYF.

This clonotype was counted a few times. The V call is TRBV9, the J call TRBJ2-3, with unresolved D. The length of the CDR3 is 14 residues. Germline V CDR1 and CDR2: SGDLS, YYNGEE. V was cut by 0 bases and J by 6 bases, with 11 bases left in between. The CDR3 here is CASSVALHMDTQYF. CDR3 coding DNA: TGTGCCAGCAGCGTAGCTCTTCATATGGATACGCAGTATTTT.

The V call is TRBV19, the J call TRBJ2-5, with D possibly matching TRBD2 (6 bases). Germline loops: CDR1 LNHDA, CDR2 SQIVND (reference sequence). Trimming cost V 4 bases and J 6 bases, with 15 bases left between them. The CDR3 is made up of 14 amino acids. CDR3 in DNA: TGTGCCAGTAGTAGGTCCGCTAGCGCAAAGACCCAGTACTTC. It yields the protein CASSRSASAKTQYF.

This clonotype occurred a few times. The chain employs TRBV19 and TRBJ1-5; possibly TRBD1 for D (5 bases). V was pared by 4 bases and J by 0 bases, with 7 bases between. From germline, CDR1 is LNHDA and CDR2 SQIVND (reference sequence). The CDR3 extends over 14 amino acids. The CDR3 DNA is TGTGCCAGTAGTAGGACATTTAGCAATCAGCCCCAGCATTTT. Translating it yields CASSRTFSNQPQHF.

The V gene is TRBV6-5, the J gene TRBJ2-3, with 7 bases matching TRBD1. V shed 3 bases, J shed 3 bases, and the junction held 9 bases outside the gene matches. The germline V gene encodes CDR1 MNHEY and CDR2 SVGAGI. CDR3 length: 16 residues. The CDR3 spells CASSYRGGVNTDTQYF. The CDR3 DNA reads as TGTGCCAGCAGTTATAGAGGGGGCGTCAATACAGATACGCAGTATTTT.

This rearrangement joins TRBV5-1 to TRBJ1-4; possibly TRBD1 for D (5 bases). V lost 0 bases to trimming and J lost 3 bases, with 9 bases between them. The CDR3 covers 15 residues. The germline gives CDR1 SGHRS, CDR2 YFSETQ. The CDR3 bases are TGCGCCAGCAGCTTGGCCCCAGGGTCTAATGAAAAACTGTTTTTT. Its translation: CASSLAPGSNEKLFF.

This sequence joins TRBV30 and TRBJ2-3; D is unresolved. Trimming removed 3 bases from V and 4 bases from J, with 20 bases in between. CDR1 is GTSNPN, CDR2 SVGIG, per germline (reference sequence). This CDR3 has 16 residues. CDR3 DNA: TGTGCCTGGAGGCGGAAGGTGCCTCTCCGAGCAGATACGCAGTATTTT. It yields the protein CAWRRKVPLRADTQYF.

This chain connects TRBV5-8 to TRBJ2-7; D ambiguous. The V gene's germline CDR1 is SGHTS and CDR2 YDEGEE. V lost 0 bases and J 6 bases, leaving 7 bases between the germline ends. The CDR3 runs 12 residues. CDR3 sequence (DNA): TGTGCCAGCAGCTTGGATGCGTGCGAGCAGTACTTC. Protein sequence: CASSLDACEQYF.

The CDR3 region has the DNA TGTGCCAGCAGCCCCACGAGGCTAAATACCGGGGAGCTGTTTTTT. It translates to CASSPTRLNTGELFF. V is TRBV7-8 and J is TRBJ2-2, with D uncertain. V gave up 5 bases and J gave up 5 bases, with 15 bases separating them. This CDR3 region has 15 residues. CDR1 SGHVS and CDR2 FQNEAQ come from the germline V gene.

This clonotype was seen a handful of times. The V and J genes are TRBV14 and TRBJ1-4; tentatively, D is TRBD1 (6 bases). Trimming pared 1 base from V and 4 bases from J, leaving 10 bases between. Germline CDR1 is SGHDN and CDR2 is FVKESK. This CDR3 has 15 residues. The CDR3 is CASSQVTGFNEKLFF. The CDR3 bases are TGTGCCAGCAGCCAAGTAACAGGGTTTAATGAAAAACTGTTTTTT. Filled out from reference TRBV14 and TRBJ1-4, the complete variable domain reads EAGVTQFPSHSVIEKGQTVTLRCDPISGHDNLYWYRRVMGKEIKFLLHFVKESKQDESGMPNNRFLAERTGGTYSTLKVQPAELEDSGVYFCASSQVTGFNEKLFFGSGTQLSVL.

As concerns this clonotype: One base away lies a much larger clone, so this may be a sequencing read error. This rearrangement joins TRBV5-1 to TRBJ2-2; D not certain. The CDR3 totals 15 residues. Between the trimmed V and J ends, which lost 2 bases and 4 bases, there was a span of 12 bases. The germline V gene has CDR1 SGHRS and CDR2 YFSETQ. For the CDR3, the DNA is TGCGCCAGCAGCTTAACCGGGTCTAGCACCGGGGAGCTGTTTTTT. Protein product: CASSLTGSSTGELFF. The whole variable domain, filled in from reference TRBV5-1 and TRBJ2-2, reads KAGVTQTPRYLIKTRGQQVTLSCSPISGHRSVSWYQQTPGQGLQFLFEYFSETQRNKGNFPGRFSGRQFSNSRSEMNVSTLELGDSALYLCASSLTGSSTGELFFGEGSRLTVL.

The chain recombines TRBV30 with TRBJ2-5; D perhaps matches TRBD1 (5 bases). This CDR3 is 16 amino acids long. Trimming left V 1 base short and J 5 bases short, with 20 bases between. In germline, CDR1 is GTSNPN, CDR2 SVGIG (reference sequence). DNA of the CDR3: TGTGCCTGGAGTGGCGTAGTAACAGGTTCTTGGGAGACCCAGTACTTC. It is translated as CAWSGVVTGSWETQYF.

This clonotype has more than one count but fewer than ten. The rearrangement uses TRBV6-2 or TRBV6-3 and TRBJ2-7; D possibly corresponds to TRBD2 (7 bases). CDR1 is MNHEY and CDR2 is SVGEGT in the germline V gene. Trimming removed 5 bases at V and 7 bases at J, with 12 bases between. The CDR3 covers 12 residues. CDR3 sequence: CASSHGGREQYF. DNA for the CDR3: TGTGCCAGCAGTCACGGGGGGCGGGAGCAGTACTTC.

The V call is TRBV18, the J call TRBJ2-3; 9 nucleotides align to TRBD1. V lost 2 bases to trimming and J lost 5 bases; unmatched junction nucleotides: 5. The CDR3 runs 15 residues. The germline V gene has CDR1 KGHSH and CDR2 LQKENI. For the CDR3, the DNA is TGTGCCAGCTCACCAATAGGACAGGGGCGAGATACGCAGTATTTT. This encodes CASSPIGQGRDTQYF.

There are a few counts of this clonotype. V gene TRBV4-2 combines with J gene TRBJ2-4, with 9 bases that match TRBD2. J was trimmed by 8 bases and V by 1 base; bases with no gene match: 0. Germline V gene data show CDR1 as LGHNA and CDR2 as YNFKEQ. The CDR3 contains 13 residues. CDR3 coding DNA: TGTGCCAGCAGCCAAGTAGCGGGAGACATTCAGTACTTC. This gives the protein CASSQVAGDIQYF.

This clonotype was counted ten times or more. This chain uses TRBV29-1 with TRBJ2-1; 11 positions match TRBD1. Germline trimming cut 7 bases from V and 6 bases from J; bases unmatched to any gene: 5. This CDR3 comprises 13 residues. Germline CDR1 and CDR2: SQVTM and ANQGSEA. CDR3 amino acids: CSAGGTGGNEQFF. The CDR3 bases are TGCAGCGCCGGGGGGACAGGGGGCAATGAGCAGTTCTTC.

The V call is TRBV12-3 or TRBV12-4, the J call TRBJ2-7; 8 bases line up with TRBD2. V shed 7 bases and J 5 bases; nucleotides not matched to a gene: 7. This CDR3 has 13 amino acids. DNA for the CDR3: TGTGCCAGCAAAAAGCGGGAGAGGAACGAGCAGTACTTC. It yields the protein CASKKRERNEQYF.

This clonotype was picked up a small number of times. This rearrangement joins TRBV7-2 to TRBJ2-1, with 8 bases identical to TRBD2. V gave up 3 bases and J gave up 4 bases; unmatched junction bases: 8. The CDR3 has 16 residues. Germline V gene data show CDR1 as SGHTA and CDR2 as FQGNSA. The CDR3 reads CASSFLAGQTYNEQFF. As DNA, the CDR3 is TGTGCCAGCAGCTTCCTAGCGGGCCAAACGTACAATGAGCAGTTCTTC.

The J gene is TRBJ2-1, the V gene TRBV11-2; TRBD2 aligns across 7 bases. The CDR3 has 14 amino acids. Losses at the gene ends were 0 bases for V and 8 bases for J; bases not matched to a gene: 4. The germline gives CDR1 SGHAT, CDR2 FQNNGV. CDR3 sequence: CASSLDRLADEQFF. The CDR3 coding sequence is TGTGCCAGCAGCTTAGATCGGCTAGCGGATGAGCAGTTCTTC.

This clonotype turned up a few times. The rearrangement joins TRBV7-2 to TRBJ2-1, with 8 bases identical to TRBD2. From germline, CDR1 is SGHTA and CDR2 FQGNSA. The CDR3 covers 14 residues. With 4 bases clipped from V and 4 bases from J, the junction kept 3 bases outside the gene matches. CDR3 sequence (DNA): TGTGCCAGCAGCTCCCGGGGGGGGTACAATGAGCAGTTCTTC. This encodes CASSSRGGYNEQFF.

This chain joins TRBV29-1 and TRBJ2-1; tentatively, D is TRBD2 (6 bases). Trimming pared 6 bases from V and 3 bases from J, leaving 9 bases between. The germline gives CDR1 SQVTM, CDR2 ANQGSEA. CDR3 size: 12 residues. CDR3 in amino acids: CSVLADYNEQFF. The DNA of the CDR3 is TGCAGCGTCTTAGCGGACTACAATGAGCAGTTCTTC.

This chain uses TRBV5-1 with TRBJ2-3; D not resolved. The CDR3 consists of 14 residues. V was shortened by 4 bases and J by 0 bases, with 9 bases between the two germline ends. The germline CDR1 and CDR2 sequences are SGHRS and YFSETQ. CDR3 sequence reads: CASSPDHSTDTQYF. CDR3 DNA sequence: TGCGCCAGCAGCCCGGACCATAGCACAGATACGCAGTATTTT.

The J gene is TRBJ1-1, the V gene TRBV5-1; no definite D call. The CDR3 consists of 12 residues. Trimming stripped 5 bases from V and 11 bases from J, with 16 bases between. Germline CDR1 reads SGHRS; CDR2 reads YFSETQ. The CDR3 region is CASSLAGSGAFF. The CDR3 DNA reads as TGCGCCAGCAGTCTAGCGGGGAGCGGCGCTTTCTTT.

The V and J genes are TRBV4-2 and TRBJ2-7, with 13 bases matching TRBD2. The CDR3 is made up of 19 amino acids. CDR1 and CDR2 from the germline V gene are LGHNA and YNFKEQ. After removal of 3 bases from V and 4 bases from J, the junction contained 15 bases not matched to a gene. DNA of the CDR3: TGTGCCAGCAGCCAGGCTGCTACCGGACTAGCGGGAGTTAGGTACGAGCAGTACTTC. Its translation: CASSQAATGLAGVRYEQYF.

V gene TRBV13 combines with J gene TRBJ2-3; D possibly corresponds to TRBD1 (6 bases). Germline values: CDR1 PRHDT, CDR2 FYEKMQ (reference sequence). V was shortened by 5 bases and J by 0 bases, with 12 bases between the two germline ends. This CDR3 has 15 amino acids. The CDR3 spells CASSKNRASTDTQYF. CDR3 bases: TGTGCCAGCAGCAAAAACAGGGCGAGCACAGATACGCAGTATTTT.